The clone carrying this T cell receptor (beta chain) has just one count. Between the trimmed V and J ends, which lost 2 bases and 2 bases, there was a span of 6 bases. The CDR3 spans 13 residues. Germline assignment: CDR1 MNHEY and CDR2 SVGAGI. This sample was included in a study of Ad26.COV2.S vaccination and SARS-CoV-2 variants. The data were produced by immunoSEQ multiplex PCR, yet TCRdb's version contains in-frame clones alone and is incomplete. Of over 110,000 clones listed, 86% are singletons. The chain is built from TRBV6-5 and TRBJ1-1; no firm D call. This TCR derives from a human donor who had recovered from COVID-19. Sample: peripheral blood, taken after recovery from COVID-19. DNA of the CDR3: TGTGCCAGCAGTTACGCGGGTAACACTGAAGCTTTCTTT. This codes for CASSYAGNTEAFF.